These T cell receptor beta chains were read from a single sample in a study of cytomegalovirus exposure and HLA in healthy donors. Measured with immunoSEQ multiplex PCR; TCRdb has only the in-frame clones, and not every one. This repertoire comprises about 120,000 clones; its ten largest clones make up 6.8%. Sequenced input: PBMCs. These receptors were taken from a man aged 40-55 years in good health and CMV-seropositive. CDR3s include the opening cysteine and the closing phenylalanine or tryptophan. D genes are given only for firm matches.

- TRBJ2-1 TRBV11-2 TGTGCCAGCATGGAGGGGCGGGATGTACGCAATGAGCAGTTCTTC CASMEGRDVRNEQFF
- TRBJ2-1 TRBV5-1 TGCGCCAGCAGGACTAGGGGTCATGAGCAGTTCTTC CASRTRGHEQFF
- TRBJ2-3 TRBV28 TGTGCCAGCAGTTCTCCAGGGGCCCCCACAGATACGCAGTATTTT CASSSPGAPTDTQYF
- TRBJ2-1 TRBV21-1 TGTGCCAGCAGGGGGGGACTAGCGGGACAACGCAATGAGCAGTTCTTC CASRGGLAGQRNEQFF
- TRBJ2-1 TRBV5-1 TGCGCCAGCAGCGGTGGACTTAAGATCTACAATGAGCAGTTCTTC CASSGGLKIYNEQFF
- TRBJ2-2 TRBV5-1 TGCGCCAGCAGCTTGCGACAGCCCGGGGAGCTGTTTTTT CASSLRQPGELFF
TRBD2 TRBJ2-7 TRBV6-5 TGTGCCAGCAGTTACTCCCCGAGCGGGAGAAGCCACGAGCAGTACTTC CASSYSPSGRSHEQYF
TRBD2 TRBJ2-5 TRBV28 TGTGCCAGCAGTGCCAGACTAGCGGCCCTGGGAGAGACCCAGTACTTC CASSARLAALGETQYF
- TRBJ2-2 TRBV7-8 TGTGCCAGCAGCTTAGGGACCCGGGGCACCGGGGAGCTGTTTTTT CASSLGTRGTGELFF
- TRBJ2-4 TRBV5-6 TGTGCCAGCAGCTTGTCTCTTCGGGGGTTAGAGGGCAAAAACATTCAGTACTTC CASSLSLRGLEGKNIQYF
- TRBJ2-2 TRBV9 TGTGCCAGCAGCGAGCTAGAACGAACCGGGGAGCTGTTTTTT CASSELERTGELFF
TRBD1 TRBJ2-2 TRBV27 TGTGCCAGCAGCCAGGGGGCGGCCGGGGAGCTGTTTTTT CASSQGAAGELFF
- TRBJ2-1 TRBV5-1 TGCGCCAGCAGCTCCCCTTTGCTGACAGCGTACAATGAGCAGTTCTTC CASSSPLLTAYNEQFF
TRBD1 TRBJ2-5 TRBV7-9 TGTGCCAGCAGCTTAGGGGACAGGGGAGAGACCCAGTACTTC CASSLGDRGETQYF
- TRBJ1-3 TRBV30 TGTGCCTGGAGTGGGGCAGGGATTTCAGGAAACACCATATATTTT CAWSGAGISGNTIYF
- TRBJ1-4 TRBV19 TGTGCCAGTACCGGTCGGGAAAAACTGTTTTTT CASTGREKLFF
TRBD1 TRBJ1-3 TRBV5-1 TGCGCCAGCAGCTCCCTTGGACAGGGCGGCTCTGGAAACACCATATATTTT CASSSLGQGGSGNTIYF
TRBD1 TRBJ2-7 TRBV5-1 TGCGCCAGCAGCTGGACAGGGAGTGCCTACGAGCAGTACTTC CASSWTGSAYEQYF
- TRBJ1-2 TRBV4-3 TGCGCCAGCAGCCAAGATACACAGGGAGACTATGGCTACACCTTC CASSQDTQGDYGYTF
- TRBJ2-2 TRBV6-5 TGTGCCAGCGGCGAAAGGCGTTACAGCGGGGAGCTGTTTTTT CASGERRYSGELFF
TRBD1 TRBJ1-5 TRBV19 TGTGCCAGTAGGTCCGGGACAGGGGGTAGGGAGCCCCAGCATTTT CASRSGTGGREPQHF
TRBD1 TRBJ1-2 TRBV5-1 TGCGCCAGCAGCTTGGTTGGAGACAGGGGTTATGGCTACACCTTC CASSLVGDRGYGYTF
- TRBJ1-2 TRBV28 TGTGCCAGCAGTTCGAATCTAAACGGAGGACTGAGCTATGGCTACACCTTC CASSSNLNGGLSYGYTF
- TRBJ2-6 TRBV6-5 TGTGCCAGCAGTGGGGACACTAACAACGTCCTGACTTTC CASSGDTNNVLTF
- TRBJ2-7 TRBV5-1 TGCGCCAGCAGCTTGGGACGGGATATCTACGAGCAGTACTTC CASSLGRDIYEQYF
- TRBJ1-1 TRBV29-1 TGCAGCGTGACTCGCGGCACTGAAGCTTTCTTT CSVTRGTEAFF
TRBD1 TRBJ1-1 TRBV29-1 TGCAGCGCACACCTGACAGGGGGGAGAAACACTGAAGCTTTCTTT CSAHLTGGRNTEAFF
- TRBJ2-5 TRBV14 TGTGCCAGCAGCCAATTGCGAGGTTATCAGACCCAGTACTTC CASSQLRGYQTQYF
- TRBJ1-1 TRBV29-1 TGCAGCGCAGCGCGGTCTCAGACAGGGAACACTGAAGCTTTCTTT CSAARSQTGNTEAFF
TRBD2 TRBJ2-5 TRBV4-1 TGCGCCAGCAGCCAAGTAGCGGGCCGACCCCAAGAGACCCAGTACTTC CASSQVAGRPQETQYF
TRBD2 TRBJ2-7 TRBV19 TGTGCCAGTAGCACGGGACTAGCGGGAGTCAACGAGCAGTACTTC CASSTGLAGVNEQYF
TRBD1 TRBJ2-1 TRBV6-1 TGTGCCAGCAGAAGAGGACAGGGATCCTACAATGAGCAGTTCTTC CASRRGQGSYNEQFF
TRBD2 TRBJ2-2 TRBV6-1 TGTGCCAGCAGTTGGACTAGCGGGACGACCGGGGAGCTGTTTTTT CASSWTSGTTGELFF
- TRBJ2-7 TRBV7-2 TGTGCCAGCAGCTTCGGGACTGAATACGAGCAGTACTTC CASSFGTEYEQYF
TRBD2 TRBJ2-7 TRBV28 TGTGCCAGCAGTTGGACTAGAGACTACGAGCAGTACTTC CASSWTRDYEQYF
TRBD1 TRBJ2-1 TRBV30 TGTGCCTGGATACGACAGGGGGTTGGTGAGCAGTTCTTC CAWIRQGVGEQFF
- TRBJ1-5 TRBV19 TGTGCCAGTAAGGGGCAAGGGGCCAGAGACAATCAGCCCCAGCATTTT CASKGQGARDNQPQHF
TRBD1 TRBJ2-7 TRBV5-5 TGTGCCAGCAGGCCTACCGGGGGACAGGTGAAGGACGAGCAGTACTTC CASRPTGGQVKDEQYF
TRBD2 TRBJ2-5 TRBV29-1 TGCAGCGTTGAAGGGACTAGCGGGATTTTTGCGGAGACCCAGTACTTC CSVEGTSGIFAETQYF
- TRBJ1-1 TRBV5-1 TGCGCCAGCAGCTTCGGGTTGGGGGGAAGACAGATTGAAGCTTTCTTT CASSFGLGGRQIEAFF
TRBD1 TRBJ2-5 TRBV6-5 TGTGCCAGCAGTTACGCGACAGGGGGCTTAGTAGAGACCCAGTACTTC CASSYATGGLVETQYF
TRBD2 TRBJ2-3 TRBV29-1 TGCAGCGTTGGGGATGCTAGCGGGAAGGCAGATACGCAGTATTTT CSVGDASGKADTQYF
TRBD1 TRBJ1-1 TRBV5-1 TGCGCCAGCAGCTACGGACAGGGAGGGTGGACTGAAGCTTTCTTT CASSYGQGGWTEAFF
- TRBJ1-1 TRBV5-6 TGTGCCAGCAACTATTATGGGAGTTTGAACACTGAAGCTTTCTTT CASNYYGSLNTEAFF
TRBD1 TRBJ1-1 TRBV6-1 TGTGCCAGCAAGGGACAGGTGAACACTGAAGCTTTCTTT CASKGQVNTEAFF
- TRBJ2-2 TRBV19 TGTGCCAGTAGTATAACGGACAGGAACACCGGGGAGCTGTTTTTT CASSITDRNTGELFF
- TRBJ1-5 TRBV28 TGTGCCAGCAATACACAGGGTTTAAATCAGCCCCAGCATTTT CASNTQGLNQPQHF
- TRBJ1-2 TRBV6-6 TGTGCCAGCAGTTCCCTCGTGGGGCACACCTTC CASSSLVGHTF
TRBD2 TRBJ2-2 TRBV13 TGTGCCAGCAGCTCGGGACTAGTGGATACCGGGGAGCTGTTTTTT CASSSGLVDTGELFF
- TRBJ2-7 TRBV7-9 TGTGCCAGCAGCTTAGGTGGCCCACCCTACGAGCAGTACTTC CASSLGGPPYEQYF
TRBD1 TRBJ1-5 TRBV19 TGTGCCGCCAGAGACAGGGAAGGTCAGCCCCAGCATTTT CAARDREGQPQHF